The clone carrying this T cell receptor (beta chain) was picked up many times. The antigen remains unidentified. Time point defined: pre-sensitization, week 0. Treatment: therapeutic diphenylcyclopropenone sensitization with weekly scalp DPC. The data originate from a study of human T cells and chemical hapten exposure. TCRdb re-called the RACE reads with MiXCR, one entry per CDR3 protein. The table lists tens of thousands of distinct CDR3 sequences, 6% to 9.5% of them singletons. Study-level points and caveats: Sensitizing to DPC left TCRs with a frequency above 1 in 1000 unaltered.

V shed 5 bases, J shed 2 bases, and the junction held 15 bases outside the gene matches. This CDR3 comprises 17 residues. CDR1 is MDHEN, CDR2 SYDVKM, per germline. The specimen comprised whole blood, sampled in connection with sensitization to the hapten diphenylcyclopropenone (DPC). The rearrangement links TRBV28 to TRBJ2-7; 7 bases map to TRBD2. This sequence originates from a woman in her fifties or sixties with alopecia areata. Some clones in this sample may be carry-over from other donors' samples. CDR3 DNA: TGTGCCAGCAGTCTCAGAGGTCTAGCGGCAAGTCCCTACGAGCAGTACTTC. It yields the protein CASSLRGLAASPYEQYF. Variable domain in full (rest from reference TRBV28 and TRBJ2-7): DVKVTQSSRYLVKRTGEKVFLECVQDMDHENMFWYRQDPGLGLRLIYFSYDVKMKEKGDIPEGYSVSREKKERFSLILESASTNQTSMYLCASSLRGLAASPYEQYFGPGTRLTVT.